This T cell receptor beta chain stems from a study of cytotoxic CD8 clonotypes in ibrutinib-treated CLL. Germline V gene sequence: CDR1 LNHNV, CDR2 YYDKDF (reference sequence). After removal of 5 bases from V and 2 bases from J, the junction contained 9 bases not matched to a gene. CDR3 length equals 16 residues. This table comes from immunoSEQ multiplex PCR, and its TCRdb copy is limited to in-frame clones, with some not included. The repertoire has around 150,000 clones, 70% to 90% of them found once; the top ten carry approximately 7.6%. The material was PBMCs, obtained after 36 months of ibrutinib treatment. V is TRBV15 and J is TRBJ2-3, with TRBD2 matching 8 bases. This receptor was taken from a human donor with chronic lymphocytic leukemia. CDR3 region: CATSVPSGLFTDTQYF. CDR3 sequence (DNA): TGTGCCACCAGCGTGCCTAGCGGGTTGTTCACAGATACGCAGTATTTT.